Given below is one T cell receptor (beta chain) in context. Its antigen remains unknown. The source of the sample is a study of glioma-infiltrating T cells. Study-level findings and limits: Non-neoplastic patients had below-expected tissue-blood divergence, while all gliomas exceeded expectation.

Germline loops: CDR1 SGHTA, CDR2 FQGNSA. The CDR3 runs 15 residues. V was trimmed by 1 base and J by 9 bases, leaving 18 bases between them. The iRepertoire nested amplicon-rescue multiplex PCR amplified TCR alpha and beta CDR3s from RNA. For one-step reverse transcription and amplification, about 90-400 ng of tissue mRNA or PBMC total RNA was used. TCRdb fed the multiplex PCR reads into MiXCR, producing one record per CDR3 protein. Counted here are 85,000 to 110,000 distinct CDR3 sequences, 25% to 30% occurring once; the ten biggest clones make up about 40%. V is TRBV7-2 and J is TRBJ2-5; the D gene could be TRBD1 or TRBD2 (5 bases each). What was sequenced was glioma tissue, nonneoplastic brain tissue, or PBMCs (not recorded which). This TCR derives from a human donor with low-grade glioma or glioblastoma, undergoing nonglioma brain surgery, or in good health (not recorded which). The CDR3 DNA sequence: TGTGCCAGCAGCTTAGATGCGGCAGTGGGGGTGCCCCAGTACTTC. Protein product: CASSLDAAVGVPQYF.